This T cell receptor (beta chain) was retrieved from a study of control samples from healthy donors and cancer patients. TCRdb's table, derived via immunoSEQ multiplex PCR, lists solely in-frame clones and lacks some. The data hold approximately 220,000 clones, with roughly 94% observed a single time. The CDR3 is 19 residues long. In germline, CDR1 is MNHEY, CDR2 SVGEGT. The V end was cut by 6 bases, the J end by 4 bases, with 28 bases between. This chain uses TRBV6-2 or TRBV6-3 with TRBJ1-3; D ambiguous. The material sequenced was blood. The clonotype was recovered from a man aged 50-60 years in good health. As DNA, the CDR3 is TGTGCCAGCAGCCCTCGGACGGACCTCATCAGTGTCGGGGGAAACACCATATATTTT. Its translation is CASSPRTDLISVGGNTIYF.